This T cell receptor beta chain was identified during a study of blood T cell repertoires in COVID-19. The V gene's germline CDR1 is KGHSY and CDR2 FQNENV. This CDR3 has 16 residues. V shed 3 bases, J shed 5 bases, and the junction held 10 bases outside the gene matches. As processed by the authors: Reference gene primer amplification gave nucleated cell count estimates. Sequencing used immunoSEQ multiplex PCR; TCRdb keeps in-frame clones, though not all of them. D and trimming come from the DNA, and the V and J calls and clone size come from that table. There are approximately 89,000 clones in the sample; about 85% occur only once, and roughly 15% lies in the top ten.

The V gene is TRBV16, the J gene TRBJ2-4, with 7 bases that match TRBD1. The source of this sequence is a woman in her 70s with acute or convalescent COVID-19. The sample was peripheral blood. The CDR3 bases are TGTGCCAGCAGCCACAGAATAGACAGGGCCCAAAACATTCAGTACTTC. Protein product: CASSHRIDRAQNIQYF.